Listed below are T cell receptor beta chains from one sample, sequenced in a study of cytotoxic CD8 clonotypes in ibrutinib-treated CLL. Assay: immunoSEQ multiplex PCR; the TCRdb copy retains only in-frame clones and omits some. This table has some 300,000 clones, roughly 80% appearing once. This material consisted of PBMCs, taken before ibrutinib treatment. Receptors were obtained from a human donor with chronic lymphocytic leukemia. Both conserved end residues are part of each CDR3. The D gene is left open where the match is weak. Only some rows state a clone size, as once, few, many or a class for expanded clones.

J | D | size | V | DNA | CDR3
TRBJ2-1 | - | - | TRBV7-8 | TGTGCCAGCAGCCCCCTTGGCAATGAGCAGTTCTTC | CASSPLGNEQFF
TRBJ2-1 | TRBD1 | - | TRBV27 | TGTGCCAGCAGTCTCTGGACAGGGGGCGGTTACAATGAGCAGTTCTTC | CASSLWTGGGYNEQFF
TRBJ2-3 | - | - | TRBV9 | TGTGCCAGCAGCGTAACCTACCTCACAGATACGCAGTATTTT | CASSVTYLTDTQYF
TRBJ2-7 | - | - | TRBV28 | TGTGCCAGCAGTTTCCTTGCGGAAATCTACGAGCAGTACTTC | CASSFLAEIYEQYF
TRBJ2-1 | TRBD2 | - | TRBV27 | TGTGCCAGCAGTTCATGGGGGGGATTACGTGCGAGCTCCTACAATGAGCAGTTCTTC | CASSSWGGLRASSYNEQFF
TRBJ2-7 | - | - | TRBV7-9 | TGTGCCAGCAGCTTAAATGACGAGCAGTACTTC | CASSLNDEQYF
TRBJ2-2 | TRBD2 | - | TRBV29-1 | TGCAGCGTAGGGACTAGCGGAGTCACCGGGGAGCTGTTTTTT | CSVGTSGVTGELFF
TRBJ2-2 | TRBD2 | - | TRBV10-3 | TGTGCCATCAGTGAGAATATAGCGGGAGGGCCTAACGGGGAGCTGTTTTTT | CAISENIAGGPNGELFF
TRBJ1-4 | - | - | TRBV27 | TGTGCCAGCAGTCAGCAGGGGTTTGCTGAAAAACTGTTTTTT | CASSQQGFAEKLFF
TRBJ1-1 | - | - | TRBV2 | TGTGCCAGCTCTGTGTCTGGGGGAGGCACTGAAGCTTTCTTT | CASSVSGGGTEAFF
TRBJ2-7 | TRBD1 | once | TRBV12-5 | TGTGCTAGTGGTCCCCGGACAGGGATGACCTACGAGCAGTACTTC | CASGPRTGMTYEQYF
TRBJ1-4 | - | - | TRBV4-3 | TGCGCCAGCAGCCAAGGAGTGGGTGCTACAACTAATGAAAAACTGTTTTTT | CASSQGVGATTNEKLFF
TRBJ2-7 | - | - | TRBV7-9 | TGTGCCAGCAGCCCAGCGGGCTACGAGCAGTACTTC | CASSPAGYEQYF
TRBJ2-7 | - | - | TRBV4-3 | TGCGCCAGCAGCCAAGATAAGGCGCCGGTAGACAGTTACGAGCAGTACTTC | CASSQDKAPVDSYEQYF
TRBJ1-4 | - | few | TRBV27 | TGTGCCAGCAGTTCGTACAGAGCAACTAATGAAAAACTGTTTTTT | CASSSYRATNEKLFF
TRBJ1-3 | - | - | TRBV25-1 | TGTGCCAGCAGTAACCTCGACGGACGGGGCTCTGGAAACACCATATATTTT | CASSNLDGRGSGNTIYF
TRBJ2-1 | - | - | TRBV18 | TGTGCCAGCTCACCACCGGCGGGGCTCGGATCCTTCCATGAGCAGTTCTTC | CASSPPAGLGSFHEQFF
TRBJ2-5 | - | - | TRBV25-1 | TGTGCCACCGAATTCTCCTCCCAGTACTTC | CATEFSSQYF
TRBJ2-5 | - | - | TRBV6-5 | TGTGCCAGCAGTTACCGCGAGACCCAGTACTTC | CASSYRETQYF
TRBJ1-2 | - | - | TRBV30 | TGTGCCTGGACCCCGGGGGCTAACTATGGCTACACCTTC | CAWTPGANYGYTF
TRBJ1-5 | - | few | TRBV6-6 | TGTGCCAGCAGTTATTCAACCGACAGAAAGCATTTT | CASSYSTDRKHF
TRBJ2-1 | - | - | TRBV27 | TGTGCCAGCAGTCCGGGTTACTCCTACAATGAGCAGTTCTTC | CASSPGYSYNEQFF
TRBJ2-7 | TRBD2 | few | TRBV5-1 | TGCGCCAGCAGCTTTAGCGGGGTATCCTACGAGCAGTACTTC | CASSFSGVSYEQYF
TRBJ2-1 | TRBD1 | - | TRBV5-1 | TGCGCCAGCAGTCCAATCTCCGGGACAGGGGGGCATGAGCAGTTCTTC | CASSPISGTGGHEQFF
TRBJ1-1 | - | - | TRBV30 | TGTGCCTGGTTTAGAGGGCGGGCCACTGAAGCTTTCTTT | CAWFRGRATEAFF
TRBJ2-7 | TRBD1 | once | TRBV18 | TGTGCCAGCTCTAAGACAGGGAATGAGCAGTACTTC | CASSKTGNEQYF
TRBJ2-4 | TRBD2 | - | TRBV29-1 | TGCAGCGTTGAGGCCGGGGGGGGCATTCAGTACTTC | CSVEAGGGIQYF
TRBJ1-5 | - | - | TRBV18 | TGTGCCAGCTCACCACGGAGAGGGTTTAATCAGCCCCAGCATTTT | CASSPRRGFNQPQHF
TRBJ2-3 | - | few | TRBV27 | TGTGCCAGCAGTTTATCTGCGGGGGCCCATACGCAGTATTTT | CASSLSAGAHTQYF
TRBJ1-1 | TRBD1 | - | TRBV4-1 | TGCGCCAGCAGCCGACCGGGACAGGGGGCAACTGAAGCTTTCTTT | CASSRPGQGATEAFF
TRBJ2-7 | - | - | TRBV30 | TGTGCCTGGAGTGTGGGTGGGATGAGCTACGAGCAGTACTTC | CAWSVGGMSYEQYF
TRBJ2-7 | TRBD2 | - | TRBV6-1 | TGTGCCAGCTCAAGCGGACTAGCGGTAATCTACGAGCAGTACTTC | CASSSGLAVIYEQYF
TRBJ2-7 | TRBD1 | - | TRBV4-3 | TGCGCCAGCAGCCGAGCGGGACAGGGCATTTACGAGCAGTACTTC | CASSRAGQGIYEQYF
TRBJ2-3 | - | - | TRBV28 | TGTGCCAGCAGTCCATACACAGATACGCAGTATTTT | CASSPYTDTQYF
TRBJ2-2 | - | - | TRBV4-2 | TGTGCCAGCAGCCAAGATCATAGTAGGCTAACAAAGAACACCGGGGAGCTGTTTTTT | CASSQDHSRLTKNTGELFF
TRBJ2-1 | TRBD2 | - | TRBV7-9 | TGTGCCAGCAGCTTAAAGGCGGCTAGCGGGAGCAATGAGCAGTTCTTC | CASSLKAASGSNEQFF
TRBJ2-1 | TRBD1 | few | TRBV19 | TGTGCCAGTAGCCCTACATCAGGGGGCGGTCCTAATGAGCAGTTCTTC | CASSPTSGGGPNEQFF
TRBJ1-2 | - | - | TRBV2 | TGTGCCAGCAGTGGGATTGCGGAGGGCTACACCTTC | CASSGIAEGYTF